This TCR beta chain stems from a study of blood T cells in healthy people across ages. A second PCR of about 6 to 12 cycles used a sample-barcoded 5' primer and a J-beta primer mix. TCRdb redid the calling of the 5' RACE reads with MiXCR, one entry per CDR3 protein. The sample consists of hundreds of thousands of distinct CDR3 sequences, about 27% of them appearing once. This clonotype occurred a few times. The same sample was also used in a study of T cells of mothers and their children.

The sequencing input was blood. The TCR comes from a boy aged 2-15 years in good health.

As DNA, the CDR3 is TGCAGCGTTGCGACAGGGGTTTCCCCCTCTAATGAGCAGTACTTC. This codes for CSVATGVSPSNEQYF. The chain employs TRBV29-1 and TRBJ2-5; 8 bases agree with TRBD1. Germline trimming cut 4 bases from V and 11 bases from J; bases unmatched to any gene: 18. The length of the CDR3 is 15 residues. Germline V gene data show CDR1 as SQVTM and CDR2 as ANQGSEA.